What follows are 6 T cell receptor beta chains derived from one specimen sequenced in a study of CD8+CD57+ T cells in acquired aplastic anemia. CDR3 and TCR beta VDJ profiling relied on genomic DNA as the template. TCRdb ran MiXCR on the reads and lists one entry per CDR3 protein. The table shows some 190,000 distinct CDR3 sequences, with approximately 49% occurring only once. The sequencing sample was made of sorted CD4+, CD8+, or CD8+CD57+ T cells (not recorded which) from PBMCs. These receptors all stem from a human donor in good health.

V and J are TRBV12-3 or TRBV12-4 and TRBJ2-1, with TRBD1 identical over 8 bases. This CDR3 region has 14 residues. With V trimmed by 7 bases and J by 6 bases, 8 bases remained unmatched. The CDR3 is CASKNPGTGNEQFF. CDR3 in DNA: TGTGCCAGCAAAAATCCCGGGACAGGCAATGAGCAGTTCTTC.

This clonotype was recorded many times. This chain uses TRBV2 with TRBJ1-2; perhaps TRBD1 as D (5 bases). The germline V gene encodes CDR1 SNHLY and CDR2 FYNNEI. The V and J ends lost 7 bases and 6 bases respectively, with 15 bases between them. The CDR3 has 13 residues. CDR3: CASTTGPTNGYTF. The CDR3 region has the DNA TGTGCCAGCACCACGGGGCCAACCAATGGCTACACCTTC.

The CDR3 reads CASSFGLAGQETQYF. The CDR3 DNA follows: TGTGCCAGCAGCTTTGGGCTAGCGGGACAAGAGACCCAGTACTTC. The chain recombines TRBV7-9 with TRBJ2-5; 9 bases map to TRBD2. Per the germline V gene, CDR1 is SEHNR and CDR2 is FQNEAQ (reference sequence). The CDR3 extends over 15 amino acids. The V segment lost 3 bases and the J segment 2 bases; nucleotides outside the gene matches: 4.

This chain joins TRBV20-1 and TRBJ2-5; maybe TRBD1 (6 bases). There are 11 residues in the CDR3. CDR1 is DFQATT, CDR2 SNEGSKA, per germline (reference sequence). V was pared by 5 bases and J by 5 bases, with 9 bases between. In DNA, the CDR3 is TGCAGTGCTCACAGGGAGGAGACCCAGTACTTC. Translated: CSAHREETQYF.

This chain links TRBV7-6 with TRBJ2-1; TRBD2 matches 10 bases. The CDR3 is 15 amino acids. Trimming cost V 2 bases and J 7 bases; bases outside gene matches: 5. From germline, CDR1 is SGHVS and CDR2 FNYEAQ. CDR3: CASSLMASGSNEQFF. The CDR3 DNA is TGTGCCAGCAGCTTAATGGCTAGCGGGAGTAATGAGCAGTTCTTC.

CDR3 residues: CASIYRTAGNTEAFF. The CDR3 DNA sequence: TGTGCCAGTATCTATCGGACAGCCGGGAACACTGAAGCTTTCTTT. This chain connects TRBV19 to TRBJ1-1; possible D gene TRBD1, 6 bases. Trimming stripped 7 bases from V and 1 base from J, with 16 bases between. The germline V gene encodes CDR1 LNHDA and CDR2 SQIVND (reference sequence). The CDR3 covers 15 residues. The complete variable domain, with remaining parts taken from reference TRBV19 and TRBJ1-1, reads DGGITQSPKYLFRKEGQNVTLSCEQNLNHDAMYWYRQDPGQGLRLIYYSQIVNDFQKGDIAEGYSVSREKKESFPLTVTSAQKNPTAFYLCASIYRTAGNTEAFFGQGTRLTVV.